This passage covers 30 T cell receptor beta chains from one sample sequenced in a study of T cells in narcolepsy. Data came from immunoSEQ multiplex PCR; TCRdb stores just in-frame clones and leaves some out. This sample has 7,000 to 10,000 clones, with around 64% found just once. Sequencing was done on a sample of CD45RA- memory CD8+ T cells from PBMCs. These receptors originate from a human donor with narcolepsy.

This clone was seen only a few times. The chain combines TRBV5-1 with TRBJ2-2; 8 nucleotides match TRBD1. With 5 bases clipped from V and 1 base from J, the junction kept 10 bases outside the gene matches. CDR1 is SGHRS, CDR2 YFSETQ, per germline. The CDR3 runs 17 residues. The CDR3 protein is CASRLYPGTGNTGELFF. As DNA, the CDR3 is TGCGCCAGCAGACTATACCCCGGGACAGGGAACACCGGGGAGCTGTTTTTT. Together with reference TRBV5-1 and TRBJ2-2, the CDR3 gives the full variable domain: KAGVTQTPRYLIKTRGQQVTLSCSPISGHRSVSWYQQTPGQGLQFLFEYFSETQRNKGNFPGRFSGRQFSNSRSEMNVSTLELGDSALYLCASRLYPGTGNTGELFFGEGSRLTVL.

Concerning this clone: Other DNA sequences of this sample code for an identical CDR3. The V gene is TRBV28, the J gene TRBJ1-1; D is uncertain. Germline assignment: CDR1 MDHEN and CDR2 SYDVKM. The ends were cut back, 4 bases at V and 7 bases at J, with 13 bases in the middle. The CDR3 is 13 residues long. The CDR3 loop is CASSSRGQIEAFF. The CDR3 coding sequence is TGTGCCAGCAGTTCACGAGGGCAGATTGAAGCTTTCTTT.

DNA for the CDR3: TGTGCCAGCAGCTTAGGCGGGGGCCTCTCCTACGAGCAGTACTTC. As protein: CASSLGGGLSYEQYF. The chain has TRBV11-1 and TRBJ2-7; tentatively, D is TRBD2 (7 bases). V lost 1 base to trimming and J lost 0 bases, with 10 bases between them. The CDR3 length is 15 residues. The germline V gene encodes CDR1 SGHAT and CDR2 FQDESV (reference sequence).

In its sample, this clone is medium-sized. V is TRBV5-4 and J is TRBJ2-7; D perhaps matches TRBD2 (6 bases). The CDR3 loop spans 16 amino acids. Germline values: CDR1 SGHNT, CDR2 YYREEE (reference sequence). Trimming shortened V by 1 base and J by 0 bases, and 14 bases separated the two germline ends. CDR3 loop: CASSLPSGGVSYEQYF. The CDR3 DNA reads as TGTGCCAGCAGCTTGCCCTCCGGGGGTGTCTCCTACGAGCAGTACTTC.

The rearrangement links TRBV7-3 to TRBJ2-5, with TRBD2 matching over 8 bases. The CDR3 has 14 amino acids. Trimming removed 4 bases from V and 2 bases from J; junction bases left unmatched: 3. CDR1 is SGHTA, CDR2 FQGTGA, per germline. Here the CDR3 DNA reads TGTGCCAGCAGCTCACTAGCGGAACAAGAGACCCAGTACTTC. This encodes CASSSLAEQETQYF.

This clone has more than one count but fewer than ten. V and J are TRBV9 and TRBJ2-3, with D possibly matching TRBD2 (6 bases). The CDR3 is made up of 14 amino acids. Looked up from germline, CDR1 is SGDLS and CDR2 is YYNGEE. V shed 5 bases and J shed 6 bases, with 16 bases lying between them. The CDR3 here is CASRPAGGEDTQYF. CDR3 sequence (DNA): TGTGCCAGCAGACCCGCCGGGGGTGAGGATACGCAGTATTTT. The variable domain in full, with the rest retrieved from reference TRBV9 and TRBJ2-3, is DSGVTQTPKHLITATGQRVTLRCSPRSGDLSVYWYQQSLDQGLQFLIQYYNGEERAKGNILERFSAQQFPDLHSELNLSSLELGDSALYFCASRPAGGEDTQYFGPGTRLTVL.

Of note for this clone: A junction boundary mismatches the germline segment, possibly from a read error. V and J are TRBV4-3 and TRBJ2-6; D is uncertain. From germline, CDR1 is LGHNA and CDR2 YSLEER. This CDR3 is 16 amino acids long. The CDR3 DNA sequence: TGCGCCGGCAGCCAAGATCCAGGCTCTGGGGCCAACGTCCTGACTTTC. Its protein is CAGSQDPGSGANVLTF.

This clone appeared a single time. The V call is TRBV19, the J call TRBJ2-3; TRBD2 is a possible D gene (5 bases). V dropped 11 bases and J dropped 4 bases, with 16 bases sitting between them. The CDR3 is 13 amino acids. Germline V gives CDR1 LNHDA, CDR2 SQIVND (reference sequence). Here the CDR3 reads CADSRGSADTQYF. In DNA form, the CDR3 reads TGTGCCGATTCCCGGGGATCGGCAGATACGCAGTATTTT. The whole variable domain, remainder taken from reference TRBV19 and TRBJ2-3, is DGGITQSPKYLFRKEGQNVTLSCEQNLNHDAMYWYRQDPGQGLRLIYYSQIVNDFQKGDIAEGYSVSREKKESFPLTVTSAQKNPTAFYLCADSRGSADTQYFGPGTRLTVL.

The V and J genes are TRBV6-1 and TRBJ2-2, with D possibly matching TRBD1 (5 bases). Germline CDR1 reads MNHNS; CDR2 reads SASEGT. The germline V and J ends were trimmed by 8 bases and 7 bases, with 14 bases remaining between them. CDR3 size: 13 residues. CDR3 loop: CASGAPEYGELFF. As DNA, the CDR3 is TGTGCCAGCGGGGCCCCAGAGTACGGGGAGCTGTTTTTT.

This clone was picked up a small number of times. The chain carries TRBV11-3 and TRBJ1-3; 7 bases are shared with TRBD1. Germline V gene data show CDR1 as SGHNT and CDR2 as YENEEA. V shed 5 bases and J 0 bases; nucleotides not matched to a gene: 7. The CDR3 extends over 16 amino acids. The CDR3 region has the DNA TGTGCCAGCAGCACCCGGACAGGCCCCTCTGGAAACACCATATATTTT. It is translated as CASSTRTGPSGNTIYF.

In its sample, this clone ranks as medium-sized (0.01 to 0.1%). V gene TRBV2 combines with J gene TRBJ2-1, with D possibly matching TRBD2 (5 bases). The V and J ends lost 2 bases and 3 bases respectively, with 8 bases between them. Germline V gene lookup returns CDR1 SNHLY and CDR2 FYNNEI. This CDR3 has 14 amino acids. CDR3 sequence reads: CASSELALYNEQFF. The CDR3 DNA follows: TGTGCCAGCAGTGAATTAGCGCTCTACAATGAGCAGTTCTTC.

V gene TRBV5-6 combines with J gene TRBJ2-1; D is unresolved. V was clipped by 2 bases and J by 7 bases, with 7 bases between them. The CDR3 consists of 12 residues. Germline V gives CDR1 SGHDT, CDR2 YYEEEE. The CDR3 reads CASSFGVNEQFF. In DNA form, the CDR3 reads TGTGCCAGCAGCTTCGGAGTGAATGAGCAGTTCTTC.

This clone showed up just once. The J gene is TRBJ2-5, the V gene TRBV10-1; no reliable D call. The end of the DNA fits TRBJ2-7 better, so the J call may be wrong. CDR1 is WNHNN, CDR2 SYGVQD, per germline (reference sequence). This CDR3 is 13 amino acids long. CDR3 residues: CASSIARSSEQYF. The CDR3 DNA sequence: TGCGCCAGCAGTATAGCCCGGTCAAGCGAGCAGTACTTC.

The chain recombines TRBV6-4 with TRBJ1-1, with TRBD1 as a possible D gene (5 bases). V lost 3 bases, J lost 1 base, and 6 bases lay in between. The CDR3 contains 13 residues. Per the germline V gene, CDR1 is MRHNA and CDR2 is SNTAGT. CDR3 coding DNA: TGTGCCAGCAGTGAACAGGAGAACACTGAAGCTTTCTTT. The encoded protein is CASSEQENTEAFF.

The CDR3 coding sequence is TGTGCCAGCAGCTTTCTGAAGGGGAACGATGGCTACACCTTC. Protein sequence: CASSFLKGNDGYTF. The chain employs TRBV5-4 and TRBJ1-2, with D possibly matching TRBD1 (5 bases). The CDR3 is 14 amino acids. V dropped 2 bases and J dropped 6 bases, with 14 bases sitting between them. Germline V gene data show CDR1 as SGHNT and CDR2 as YYREEE (reference sequence).

The chain employs TRBV15 and TRBJ1-5; D call uncertain. The V gene's germline CDR1 is LNHNV and CDR2 YYDKDF (reference sequence). Deletions cut 8 bases from V and 4 bases from J, with 9 bases between. The CDR3 has 12 residues. The DNA for the CDR3 is TGTGCCACCGGCGGGGAGAATCAGCCCCAGCATTTT. As protein: CATGGENQPQHF.

The V call is TRBV2, the J call TRBJ2-3, with D perhaps matching TRBD1 (6 bases). Per germline, CDR1 SNHLY and CDR2 FYNNEI. Between the trimmed V and J ends, which lost 5 bases and 0 bases, there was a span of 9 bases. The CDR3 totals 14 residues. The CDR3 loop is CASSRDTSTDTQYF. Written as DNA, the CDR3 is TGTGCCAGCAGTAGGGACACTAGCACAGATACGCAGTATTTT.

This clone was found a few times. The rearrangement links TRBV5-1 to TRBJ2-3; D remains ambiguous. The germline CDR1 and CDR2 sequences are SGHRS and YFSETQ. V lost 2 bases and J 2 bases, leaving 9 bases between the germline ends. CDR3 length equals 14 residues. The CDR3 coding sequence is TGCGCCAGCAGCTTCTCACGGCCCACAGATACGCAGTATTTT. Its translation is CASSFSRPTDTQYF.

This chain uses TRBV6-4 with TRBJ2-5, with 12 bases identical to TRBD1. With 4 bases clipped from V and 3 bases from J, the junction kept 3 bases outside the gene matches. Germline V CDR1 and CDR2: MRHNA, SNTAGT. The CDR3 has 15 amino acids. The CDR3 DNA reads TGTGCCAGCAGTGCCGGGACAGGGGGCGAAGAGACCCAGTACTTC. Protein sequence: CASSAGTGGEETQYF.

Turning to this clone: It is likely a read error: a sequence one base away is far more abundant. The chain couples TRBV30 to TRBJ1-1; D is unresolved. The V gene's germline CDR1 is GTSNPN and CDR2 SVGIG (reference sequence). The CDR3 loop spans 12 amino acids. V was cut by 6 bases and J by 1 base, with 9 bases left in between. CDR3 in DNA: TGTGCCTGTAGGAACTGGAACACTGAAGCTTTCTTT. The encoded protein is CACRNWNTEAFF.

This chain joins TRBV6-1 and TRBJ2-2; D uncertain. The V and J ends lost 2 bases and 3 bases respectively, with 1 base between them. CDR1 and CDR2 from the germline V gene are MNHNS and SASEGT. The CDR3 runs 12 residues. In nucleotides, the CDR3 is TGTGCCAGCAGTGAATACACCGGGGAGCTGTTTTTT. Translation: CASSEYTGELFF.

The V gene is TRBV28, the J gene TRBJ1-5; weak D call: TRBD1 (5 bases). This CDR3 has 14 amino acids. Trimming removed 6 bases from V and 2 bases from J, with 11 bases in between. Germline V gives CDR1 MDHEN, CDR2 SYDVKM. The CDR3 DNA reads as TGTGCCAGCAGGCAGGGAATGGGCAATCAGCCCCAGCATTTT. It specifies CASRQGMGNQPQHF.

To note about this clone: This sample includes further DNA sequences coding for the same CDR3. The V gene is TRBV14, the J gene TRBJ1-1; D is uncertain. The CDR3 runs to 14 residues. Deletions cut 4 bases from V and 11 bases from J, with 20 bases between. Per germline, CDR1 SGHDN and CDR2 FVKESK. CDR3 coding DNA: TGTGCCAGCAGCCCCGACCTTAATCCCGTCATGGCTTTCTTT. Protein product: CASSPDLNPVMAFF.

A few counts support this clone. The chain employs TRBV7-9 and TRBJ2-7, with 13 bases aligning to TRBD2. The CDR3 runs 16 residues. The junction had 11 bases not matched to a gene; V was cut back by 5 bases and J by 7 bases. Per the germline V gene, CDR1 is SEHNR and CDR2 is FQNEAQ (reference sequence). The CDR3 bases are TGTGCCAGCAGCCCACGGACTAGCGGGGGTCCGGGGGAGCAGTACTTC. It is translated as CASSPRTSGGPGEQYF.

The genes are TRBV13 and TRBJ2-7, with TRBD2 identical over 13 bases. Unmatched junction bases numbered 8, after V lost 5 bases and J lost 1 base. The CDR3 is made up of 17 amino acids. Per germline, CDR1 PRHDT and CDR2 FYEKMQ (reference sequence). The CDR3 is CASSPPWTSGGSYEQYF. The CDR3, as DNA: TGTGCCAGCAGCCCACCTTGGACTAGCGGGGGTTCCTACGAGCAGTACTTC.

The CDR3 DNA sequence: TGTGCCAGCAGCCAAGACGGCGGGGCCGGCTATGGCTACACCTTC. Translating gives CASSQDGGAGYGYTF. This chain joins TRBV14 and TRBJ1-2; D is possibly TRBD1 (5 bases). Germline V gives CDR1 SGHDN, CDR2 FVKESK. Trimming removed 0 bases from V and 4 bases from J, with 12 bases in between. This CDR3 has 15 residues.

The chain links TRBV4-1 to TRBJ2-3; the match to TRBD2 covers 8 bases. This CDR3 has 15 amino acids. CDR1 is MGHRA, CDR2 YSYEKL, per germline. The J segment lost 4 bases and the V segment lost 4 bases, leaving 7 bases of the junction unmatched. CDR3 in DNA: TGCGCCAGCAGCCGGCGGCGGGGGGTGCCAGATACGCAGTATTTT. Translated: CASSRRRGVPDTQYF.

The chain joins TRBV28 to TRBJ2-5; 7 bases match TRBD1. V lost 8 bases to trimming and J lost 2 bases; unmatched junction nucleotides: 8. Germline CDR1 MDHEN, CDR2 SYDVKM. The CDR3 length is 14 residues. CDR3 sequence reads: CASSTGAWQETQYF. For the CDR3, the DNA is TGTGCCAGCTCCACAGGGGCTTGGCAAGAGACCCAGTACTTC.

The chain is built from TRBV9 and TRBJ2-5, with D perhaps given as TRBD1 or TRBD2 (6 bases each). Trimming took off 5 bases at V and 1 base at J, with 15 bases between the two ends. Germline V CDR1 and CDR2: SGDLS, YYNGEE. The length of the CDR3 is 15 residues. CDR3 amino acids: CASSRNWGAQETQYF. In DNA, the CDR3 is TGTGCCAGCAGTCGAAACTGGGGGGCCCAAGAGACCCAGTACTTC.

V usage is TRBV9 and J usage is TRBJ1-2, with D possibly being TRBD1 (6 bases). Trimming removed 6 bases at V and 0 bases at J, with 15 bases between. The CDR3 covers 15 residues. Germline V CDR1 and CDR2: SGDLS, YYNGEE. The CDR3 sequence is CASNPIGGANYGYTF. Here the CDR3 DNA reads TGTGCCAGCAATCCCATAGGGGGAGCTAACTATGGCTACACCTTC.